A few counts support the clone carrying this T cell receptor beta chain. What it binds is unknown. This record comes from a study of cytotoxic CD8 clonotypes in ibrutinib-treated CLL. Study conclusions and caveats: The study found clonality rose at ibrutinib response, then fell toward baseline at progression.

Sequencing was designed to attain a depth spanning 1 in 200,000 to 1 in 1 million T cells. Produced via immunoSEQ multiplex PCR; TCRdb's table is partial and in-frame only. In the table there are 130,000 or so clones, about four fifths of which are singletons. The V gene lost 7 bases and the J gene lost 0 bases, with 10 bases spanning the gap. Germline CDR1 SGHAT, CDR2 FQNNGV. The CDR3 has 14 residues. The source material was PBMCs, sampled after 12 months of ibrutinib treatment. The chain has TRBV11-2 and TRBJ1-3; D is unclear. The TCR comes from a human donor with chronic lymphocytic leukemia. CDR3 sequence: CASMRFNSGNTIYF. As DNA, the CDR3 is TGTGCCAGCATGAGGTTCAACTCTGGAAACACCATATATTTT. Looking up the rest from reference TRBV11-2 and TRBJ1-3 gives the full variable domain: EAGVAQSPRYKIIEKRQSVAFWCNPISGHATLYWYQQILGQGPKLLIQFQNNGVVDDSQLPKDRFSAERLKGVDSTLKIQPAKLEDSAVYLCASMRFNSGNTIYFGEGSWLTVV.